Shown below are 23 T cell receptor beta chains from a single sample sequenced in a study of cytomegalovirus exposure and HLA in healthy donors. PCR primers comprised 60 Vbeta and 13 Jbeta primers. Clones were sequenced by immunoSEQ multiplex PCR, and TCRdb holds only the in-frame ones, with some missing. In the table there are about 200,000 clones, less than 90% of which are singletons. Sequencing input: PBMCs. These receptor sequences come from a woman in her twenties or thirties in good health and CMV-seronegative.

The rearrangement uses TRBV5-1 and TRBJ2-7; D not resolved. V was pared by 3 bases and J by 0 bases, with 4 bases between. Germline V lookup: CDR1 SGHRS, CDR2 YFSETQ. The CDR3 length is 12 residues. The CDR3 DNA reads TGCGCCAGCAGCTCCTTCTCCTACGAGCAGTACTTC. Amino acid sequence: CASSSFSYEQYF.

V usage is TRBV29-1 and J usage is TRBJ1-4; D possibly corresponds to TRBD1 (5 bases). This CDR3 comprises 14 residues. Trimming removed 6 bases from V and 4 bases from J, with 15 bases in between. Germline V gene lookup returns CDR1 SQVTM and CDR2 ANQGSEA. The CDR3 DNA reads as TGCAGCGTCTCGCAGGGAGGCGATAATGAAAAACTGTTTTTT. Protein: CSVSQGGDNEKLFF.

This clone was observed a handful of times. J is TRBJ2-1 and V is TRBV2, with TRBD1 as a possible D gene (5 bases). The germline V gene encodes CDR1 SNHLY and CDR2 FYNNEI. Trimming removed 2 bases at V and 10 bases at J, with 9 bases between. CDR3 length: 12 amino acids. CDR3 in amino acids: CASSEPPGEQFF. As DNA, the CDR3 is TGTGCCAGCAGTGAACCGCCAGGGGAGCAGTTCTTC.

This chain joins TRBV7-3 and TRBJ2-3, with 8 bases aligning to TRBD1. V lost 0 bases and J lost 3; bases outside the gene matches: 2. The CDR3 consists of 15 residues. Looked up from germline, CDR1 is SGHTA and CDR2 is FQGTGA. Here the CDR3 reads CASSLTGTGTDTQYF. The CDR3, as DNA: TGTGCCAGCAGCTTAACGGGGACAGGAACAGATACGCAGTATTTT. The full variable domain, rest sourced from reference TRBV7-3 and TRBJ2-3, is GAGVSQTPSNKVTEKGKYVELRCDPISGHTALYWYRQSLGQGPEFLIYFQGTGAADDSGLPNDRFFAVRPEGSVSTLKIQRTERGDSAVYLCASSLTGTGTDTQYFGPGTRLTVL.

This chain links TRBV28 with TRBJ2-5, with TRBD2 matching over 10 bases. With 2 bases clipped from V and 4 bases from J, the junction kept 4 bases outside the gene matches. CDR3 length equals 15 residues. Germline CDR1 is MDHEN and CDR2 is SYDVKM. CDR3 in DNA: TGTGCCAGCAGTTTAGGAATAGCGGGAGGAGAGACCCAGTACTTC. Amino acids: CASSLGIAGGETQYF.

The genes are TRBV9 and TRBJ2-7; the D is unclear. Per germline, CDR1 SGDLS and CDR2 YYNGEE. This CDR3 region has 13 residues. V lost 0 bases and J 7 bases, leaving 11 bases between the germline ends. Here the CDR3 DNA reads TGTGCCAGCAGCGTAGGAGTATTCGGGGAGCAGTACTTC. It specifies CASSVGVFGEQYF. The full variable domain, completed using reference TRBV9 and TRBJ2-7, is DSGVTQTPKHLITATGQRVTLRCSPRSGDLSVYWYQQSLDQGLQFLIQYYNGEERAKGNILERFSAQQFPDLHSELNLSSLELGDSALYFCASSVGVFGEQYFGPGTRLTVT.

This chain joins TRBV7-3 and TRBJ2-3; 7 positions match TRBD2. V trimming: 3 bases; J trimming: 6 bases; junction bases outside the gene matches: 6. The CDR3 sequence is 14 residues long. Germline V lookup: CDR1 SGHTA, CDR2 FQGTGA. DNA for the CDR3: TGTGCCAGCAGCTTGATGGGGGGGAGGGATACGCAGTATTTT. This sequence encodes CASSLMGGRDTQYF.

CDR3 nucleotides: TGCGCCAGCAGCCTAACGACAGTGAACACCGGGGAGCTGTTTTTT. It translates to CASSLTTVNTGELFF. The V gene is TRBV4-1, the J gene TRBJ2-2, with D perhaps matching TRBD1 (5 bases). With 4 bases removed from V and 1 base from J, the gap between germline ends came to 10 bases. Germline CDR1 is MGHRA and CDR2 is YSYEKL. This CDR3 is 15 amino acids long.

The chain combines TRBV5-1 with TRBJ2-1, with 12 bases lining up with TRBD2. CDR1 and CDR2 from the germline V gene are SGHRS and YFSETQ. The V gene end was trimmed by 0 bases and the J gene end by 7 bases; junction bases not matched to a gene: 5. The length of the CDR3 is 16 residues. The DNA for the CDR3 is TGCGCCAGCAGCTTGGCCCGGACTAGCGGGGTGAATGAGCAGTTCTTC. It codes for CASSLARTSGVNEQFF.

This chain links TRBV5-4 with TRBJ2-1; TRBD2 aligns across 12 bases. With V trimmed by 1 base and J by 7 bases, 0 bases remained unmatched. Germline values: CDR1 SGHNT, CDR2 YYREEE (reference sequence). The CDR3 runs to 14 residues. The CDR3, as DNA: TGTGCCAGCAGCTTGACTAGCGGGAGGAATGAGCAGTTCTTC. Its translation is CASSLTSGRNEQFF.

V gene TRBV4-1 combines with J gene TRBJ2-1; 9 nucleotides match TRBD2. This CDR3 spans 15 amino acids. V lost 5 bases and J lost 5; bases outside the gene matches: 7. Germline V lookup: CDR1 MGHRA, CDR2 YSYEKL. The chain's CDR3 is CASSSGLARDNEQFF. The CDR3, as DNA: TGCGCCAGCAGCTCGGGACTAGCTCGAGACAATGAGCAGTTCTTC.

CDR3 loop: CASSSRTGGTDTQYF. The CDR3 DNA sequence: TGTGCCAGCAGCTCCCGGACAGGCGGCACAGATACGCAGTATTTT. The genes are TRBV2 and TRBJ2-3, with 7 bases aligning to TRBD1. V was clipped by 6 bases and J by 1 base; unmatched bases: 7. Germline V CDR1 and CDR2: SNHLY, FYNNEI. The CDR3 sequence is 15 residues long.

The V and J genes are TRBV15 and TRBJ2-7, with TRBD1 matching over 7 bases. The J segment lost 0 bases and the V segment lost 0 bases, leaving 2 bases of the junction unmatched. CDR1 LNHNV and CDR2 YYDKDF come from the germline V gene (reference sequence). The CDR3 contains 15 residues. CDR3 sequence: CATSRDYRGSYEQYF. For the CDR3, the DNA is TGTGCCACCAGCAGAGACTACAGGGGCTCCTACGAGCAGTACTTC.

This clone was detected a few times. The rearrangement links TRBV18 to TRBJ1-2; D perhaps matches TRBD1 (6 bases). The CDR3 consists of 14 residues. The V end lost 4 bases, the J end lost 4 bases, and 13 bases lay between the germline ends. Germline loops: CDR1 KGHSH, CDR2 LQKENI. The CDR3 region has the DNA TGTGCCAGCTCACGTGGACAGAACGCCTATGGCTACACCTTC. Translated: CASSRGQNAYGYTF.

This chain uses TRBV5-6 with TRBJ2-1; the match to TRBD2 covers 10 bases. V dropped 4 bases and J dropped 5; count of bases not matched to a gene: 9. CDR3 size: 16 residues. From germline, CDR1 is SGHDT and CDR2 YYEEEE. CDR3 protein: CASSPVLAGLHNEQFF. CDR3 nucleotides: TGTGCCAGCAGCCCCGTACTAGCGGGGTTACACAATGAGCAGTTCTTC.

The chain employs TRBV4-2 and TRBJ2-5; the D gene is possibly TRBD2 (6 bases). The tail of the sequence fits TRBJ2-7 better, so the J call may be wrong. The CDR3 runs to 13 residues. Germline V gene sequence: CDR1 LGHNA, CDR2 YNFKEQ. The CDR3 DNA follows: TGTGCCAGCAGCCAAGTGGGAGGCTACGAGCAGTACTTC. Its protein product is CASSQVGGYEQYF.

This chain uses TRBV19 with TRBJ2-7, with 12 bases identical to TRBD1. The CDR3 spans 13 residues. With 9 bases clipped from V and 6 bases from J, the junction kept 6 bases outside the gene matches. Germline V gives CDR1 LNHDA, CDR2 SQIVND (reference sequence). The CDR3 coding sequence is TGTGCCAGCAAGGGGACAGGGGGCGGCGAGCAGTACTTC. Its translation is CASKGTGGGEQYF.

CDR3 sequence reads: CASKGARRQGAVGYTF. The CDR3 DNA reads as TGTGCCAGCAAGGGGGCGCGGAGACAGGGGGCGGTCGGCTACACCTTC. V usage is TRBV2 and J usage is TRBJ1-2; TRBD1 matches at 10 bases. V was pared by 7 bases and J by 8 bases, with 16 bases of the junction left unmatched. From germline, CDR1 is SNHLY and CDR2 FYNNEI. The length of the CDR3 is 16 residues.

CDR3 protein: CASTILAGGPGEQFF. The CDR3 region has the DNA TGTGCCAGCACGATCCTAGCGGGAGGGCCCGGTGAGCAGTTCTTC. This chain connects TRBV2 to TRBJ2-1, with 12 nucleotides matching TRBD2. Germline CDR1 SNHLY, CDR2 FYNNEI. This CDR3 spans 15 amino acids. Germline trimming cut 7 bases from V and 9 bases from J; bases unmatched to any gene: 10. Full variable domain (outside the CDR3, taken from reference TRBV2 and TRBJ2-1): EPEVTQTPSHQVTQMGQEVILRCVPISNHLYFYWYRQILGQKVEFLVSFYNNEISEKSEIFDDQFSVERPDGSNFTLKIRSTKLEDSAMYFCASTILAGGPGEQFFGPGTRLTVL.

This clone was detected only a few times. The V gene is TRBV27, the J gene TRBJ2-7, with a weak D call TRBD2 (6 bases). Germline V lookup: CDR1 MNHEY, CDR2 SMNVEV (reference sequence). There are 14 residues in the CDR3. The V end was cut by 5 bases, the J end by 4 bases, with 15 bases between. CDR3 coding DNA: TGTGCCAGCAGTGGGGTCGCGGGGATATACGAGCAGTACTTC. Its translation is CASSGVAGIYEQYF.

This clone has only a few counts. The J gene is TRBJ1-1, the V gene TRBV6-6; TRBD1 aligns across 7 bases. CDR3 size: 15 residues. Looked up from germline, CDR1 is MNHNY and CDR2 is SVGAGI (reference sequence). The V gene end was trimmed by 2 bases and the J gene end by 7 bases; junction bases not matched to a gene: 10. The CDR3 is CASSYVHRGSVEAFF. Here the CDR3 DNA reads TGTGCCAGCAGTTACGTACACAGGGGCAGCGTTGAAGCTTTCTTT.

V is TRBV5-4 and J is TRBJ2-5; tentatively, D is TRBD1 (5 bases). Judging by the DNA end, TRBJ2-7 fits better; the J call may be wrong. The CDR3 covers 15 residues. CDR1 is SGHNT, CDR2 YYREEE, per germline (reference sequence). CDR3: CASSFSGQLSYEQYF. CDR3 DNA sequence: TGTGCCAGCAGCTTCTCCGGACAACTCTCCTACGAGCAGTACTTC.

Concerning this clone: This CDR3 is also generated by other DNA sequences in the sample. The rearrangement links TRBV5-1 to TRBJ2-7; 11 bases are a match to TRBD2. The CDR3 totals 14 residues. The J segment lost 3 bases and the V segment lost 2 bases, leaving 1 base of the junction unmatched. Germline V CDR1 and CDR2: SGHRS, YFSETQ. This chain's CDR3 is CASSLGTSGYEQYF. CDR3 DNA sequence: TGCGCCAGCAGCTTAGGGACTAGCGGCTACGAGCAGTACTTC.